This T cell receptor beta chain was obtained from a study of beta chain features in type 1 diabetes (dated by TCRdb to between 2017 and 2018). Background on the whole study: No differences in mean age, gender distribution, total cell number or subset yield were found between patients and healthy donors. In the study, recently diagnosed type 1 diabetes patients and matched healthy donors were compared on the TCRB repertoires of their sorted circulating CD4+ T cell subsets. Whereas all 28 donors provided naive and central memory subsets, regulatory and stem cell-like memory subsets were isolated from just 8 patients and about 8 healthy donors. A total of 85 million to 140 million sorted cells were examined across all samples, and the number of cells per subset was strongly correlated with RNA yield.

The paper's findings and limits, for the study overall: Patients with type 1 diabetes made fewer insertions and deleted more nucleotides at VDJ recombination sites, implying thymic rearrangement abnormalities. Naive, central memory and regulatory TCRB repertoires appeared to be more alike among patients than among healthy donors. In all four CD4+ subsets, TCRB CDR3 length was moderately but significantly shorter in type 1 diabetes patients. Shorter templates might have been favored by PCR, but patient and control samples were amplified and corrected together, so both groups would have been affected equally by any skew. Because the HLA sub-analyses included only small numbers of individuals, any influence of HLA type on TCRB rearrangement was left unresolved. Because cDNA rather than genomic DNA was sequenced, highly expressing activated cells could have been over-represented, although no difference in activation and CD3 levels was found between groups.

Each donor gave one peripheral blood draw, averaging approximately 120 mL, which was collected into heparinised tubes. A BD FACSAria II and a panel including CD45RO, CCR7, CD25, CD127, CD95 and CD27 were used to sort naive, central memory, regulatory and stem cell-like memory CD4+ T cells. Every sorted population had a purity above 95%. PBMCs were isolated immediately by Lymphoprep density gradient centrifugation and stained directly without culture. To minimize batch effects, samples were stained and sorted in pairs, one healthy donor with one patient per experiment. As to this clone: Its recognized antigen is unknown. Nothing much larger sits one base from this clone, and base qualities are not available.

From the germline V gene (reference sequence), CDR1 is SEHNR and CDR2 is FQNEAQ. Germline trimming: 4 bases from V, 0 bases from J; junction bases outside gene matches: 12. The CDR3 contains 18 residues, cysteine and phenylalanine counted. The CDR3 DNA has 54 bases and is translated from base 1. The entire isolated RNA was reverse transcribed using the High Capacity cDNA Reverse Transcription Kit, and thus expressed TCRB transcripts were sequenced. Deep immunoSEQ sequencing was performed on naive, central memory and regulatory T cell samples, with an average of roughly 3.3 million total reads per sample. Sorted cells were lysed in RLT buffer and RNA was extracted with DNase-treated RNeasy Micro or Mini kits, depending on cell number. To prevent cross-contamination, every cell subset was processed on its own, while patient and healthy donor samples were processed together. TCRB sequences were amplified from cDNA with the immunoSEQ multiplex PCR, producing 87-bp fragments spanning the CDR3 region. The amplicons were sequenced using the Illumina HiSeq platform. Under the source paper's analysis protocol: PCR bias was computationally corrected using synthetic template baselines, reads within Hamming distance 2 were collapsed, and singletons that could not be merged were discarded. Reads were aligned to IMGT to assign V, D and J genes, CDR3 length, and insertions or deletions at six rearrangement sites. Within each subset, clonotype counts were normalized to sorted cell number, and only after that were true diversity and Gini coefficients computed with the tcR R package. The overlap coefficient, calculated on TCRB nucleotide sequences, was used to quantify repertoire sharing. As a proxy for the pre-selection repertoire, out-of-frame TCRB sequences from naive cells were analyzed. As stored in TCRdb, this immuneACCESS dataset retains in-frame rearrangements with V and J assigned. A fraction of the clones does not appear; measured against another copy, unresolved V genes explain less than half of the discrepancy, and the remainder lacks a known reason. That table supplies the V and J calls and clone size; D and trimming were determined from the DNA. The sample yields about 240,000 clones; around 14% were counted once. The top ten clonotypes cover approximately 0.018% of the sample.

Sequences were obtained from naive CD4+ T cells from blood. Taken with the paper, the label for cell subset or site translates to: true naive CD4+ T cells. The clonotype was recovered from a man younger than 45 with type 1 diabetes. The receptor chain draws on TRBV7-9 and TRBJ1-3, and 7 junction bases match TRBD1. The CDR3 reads CASSSRRRDSSSGNTIYF. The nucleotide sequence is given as TGTGCCAGCAGCTCCCGGAGGCGGGACAGCAGCTCTGGAAACACCATATATTTT.